The clone carrying this TCR beta chain was observed a handful of times. Its cognate antigen is unknown. TCRdb independently ran MiXCR on the 5' RACE reads; one entry per CDR3 protein. The sample holds 380,000 or so distinct CDR3 sequences; more than 20% are singletons and the top ten take around 13%. This specimen belongs to a study of CD8 T cells in ankylosing spondylitis. Overall study findings and caveats: A TCR beta motif of roughly eight highly homologous variants appeared characteristic of ankylosing spondylitis blood. Past studies reported some motif variants in reactive arthritis synovial fluid and blood.

Per germline, CDR1 SGDLS and CDR2 YYNGEE. Trimming at V came to 0 bases and at J to 6 bases, leaving 2 bases not matched to a gene. The CDR3 loop spans 14 amino acids. The sequencing sample was made of blood, either unsorted or a sorted T cell fraction (not recorded which). The chain employs TRBV9 and TRBJ2-2; 7 bases line up with TRBD2. This sequence originates from a male donor with ankylosing spondylitis or in good health (not recorded which). In nucleotides, the CDR3 is TGTGCCAGCAGCGTAGCGGGGGGTGCCGGGGAGCTGTTTTTT. This codes for CASSVAGGAGELFF.